Sequencing of this T cell receptor beta chain was carried out in a study of human T cells and chemical hapten exposure. The overall study: Small discrepancies in pooled library volume mainly accounted for the varying TCR yields per sample.

The study used a library that attached unique molecular identifiers to individual cDNA molecules. Per the original data handling: Counting gave a median of roughly 97,000 TCRs per sample, with values ranging from about 20,000 to 750,000. Via MiXCR, TCRdb re-called the RACE reads, giving one row per CDR3 protein. The V and J calls here are based on TCRdb, not the publication. The data contain under 45,000 distinct CDR3 sequences, approximately 5% of them singletons. Study-wide points: Following DPC sensitization, TCRs present above 1 in 1000 frequency showed no change.

This clonotype was picked up many times. What it binds is unknown. The time point here: healthy volunteer bleed at 6 weeks. Total RNA came from unfractionated whole blood. The sequence derives from a human donor in good health. Some clones in this sample may be carry-over from other donors' samples. The material sequenced was whole blood.

CDR3 loop: CASSPPPGGPSTDTQYF. The CDR3 nucleotides are TGTGCCAGCAGCCCTCCCCCGGGGGGCCCTAGCACAGATACGCAGTATTTT. The gene calls are TRBV7-2 and TRBJ2-3; D might be TRBD2 (7 bases). In germline, CDR1 is SGHTA, CDR2 FQGNSA. CDR3 size: 17 residues. The ends were cut back, 5 bases at V and 0 bases at J, with 18 bases in the middle.